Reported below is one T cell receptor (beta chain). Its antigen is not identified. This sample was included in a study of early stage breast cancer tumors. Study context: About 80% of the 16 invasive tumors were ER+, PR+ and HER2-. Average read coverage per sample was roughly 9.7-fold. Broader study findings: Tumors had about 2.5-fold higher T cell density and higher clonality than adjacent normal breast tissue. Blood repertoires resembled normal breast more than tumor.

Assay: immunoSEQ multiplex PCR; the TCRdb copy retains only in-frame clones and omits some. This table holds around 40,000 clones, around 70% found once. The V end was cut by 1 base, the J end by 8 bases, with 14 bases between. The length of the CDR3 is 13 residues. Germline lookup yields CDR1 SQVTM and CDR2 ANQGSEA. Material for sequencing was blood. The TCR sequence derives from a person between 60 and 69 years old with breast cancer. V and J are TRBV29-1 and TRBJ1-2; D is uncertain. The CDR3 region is CSVEAGPREGYTF. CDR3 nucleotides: TGCAGCGTTGAAGCAGGCCCCCGAGAAGGCTACACCTTC.